Listed below are T cell receptor beta chains from one sample, sequenced in a study of blood T cell repertoires in COVID-19. The data were produced by immunoSEQ multiplex PCR, yet TCRdb's version contains in-frame clones alone and is incomplete. The repertoire holds 200,000 to 250,000 clones, about four fifths seen once, with 6% to 8% in the top ten. Sequenced sample: peripheral blood. The receptors originated from a woman of 80 years or more with COVID-19, enrolled during active disease. Each CDR3 is given with its conserved first and last residue. Fields, in order: CDR3 length, J gene, V gene, D gene, clone size, CDR3 protein, CDR3 DNA. A D gene is named only where the DNA matches it firmly. Clone size is given for some rows only: seen once, a few or many times, or a class if the clone is expanded.

length: 14; J: TRBJ1-1; V: TRBV28; D: -; size: few; CDR3: CASSQTETMREAFF; DNA: TGTGCCAGCAGTCAAACAGAGACGATGCGTGAAGCTTTCTTT
length: 15; J: TRBJ2-7; V: TRBV6-5; D: -; size: -; CDR3: CASRSQAGSTYEQYF; DNA: TGTGCCAGTCGTAGCCAGGCGGGGTCCACGTACGAGCAGTACTTC
length: 14; J: TRBJ1-6; V: TRBV30; D: -; size: -; CDR3: CAWSVDPGDSPLHF; DNA: TGTGCCTGGAGTGTCGACCCAGGGGATTCACCCCTCCACTTT
length: 13; J: TRBJ2-5; V: TRBV12-3/TRBV12-4; D: -; size: -; CDR3: CASSFTSLETQYF; DNA: TGTGCCAGCAGTTTCACTAGCCTAGAGACCCAGTACTTC
length: 13; J: TRBJ2-2; V: TRBV7-2; D: -; size: -; CDR3: CASSSSMVGELFF; DNA: TGTGCCAGCAGCTCAAGCATGGTCGGGGAGCTGTTTTTT
length: 14; J: TRBJ1-1; V: TRBV3-1/TRBV3-2; D: -; size: few; CDR3: CASSQPGPGTEAFF; DNA: TGTGCCAGCAGCCAACCAGGGCCGGGCACTGAAGCTTTCTTT
length: 12; J: TRBJ1-2; V: TRBV11-2; D: -; size: -; CDR3: CASSRVGYGYTF; DNA: TGTGCCAGCAGCCGGGTCGGCTATGGCTACACCTTC
length: 14; J: TRBJ2-1; V: TRBV5-8; D: TRBD1; size: -; CDR3: CASSHIDRAGEQFF; DNA: TGTGCCAGCAGCCATATCGACAGGGCCGGTGAGCAGTTCTTC
length: 15; J: TRBJ2-7; V: TRBV7-2; D: -; size: -; CDR3: CASSWEAGGTYEQYF; DNA: TGTGCCAGCAGCTGGGAGGCGGGCGGTACCTACGAGCAGTACTTC
length: 13; J: TRBJ1-2; V: TRBV6-5; D: -; size: -; CDR3: CASRPRGGYGYTF; DNA: TGTGCCAGCAGGCCAAGGGGAGGCTATGGCTACACCTTC